These 29 T cell receptor beta chains share one sample of origin, sequenced in a study of immune evolution from preneoplasia to lung adenocarcinoma. Profiled with immunoSEQ multiplex PCR; TCRdb holds only in-frame clones, not every one. This sample carries 9,500 to 10,000 clones, 75% to 80% of them seen once, and the ten largest clones take 10% to 15%. Sequencing was carried out using FFPE lung adenocarcinoma in situ tissue. The receptors derive from an older person with lung adenocarcinoma.

The chain couples TRBV11-2 to TRBJ2-5, with D perhaps assigned TRBD1 or TRBD2 (5 bases each). CDR3 length equals 15 residues. V lost 5 bases, J lost 0 bases, and 13 bases lay in between. Germline loops: CDR1 SGHAT, CDR2 FQNNGV. The CDR3 DNA reads TGTGCCAGCAGCCCCGGGACCAAGAACCAAGAGACCCAGTACTTC. It specifies CASSPGTKNQETQYF.

In its sample, this clone was seen once. V and J are TRBV7-2 and TRBJ1-5; D is uncertain. V lost 1 base and J 7 bases, leaving 14 bases between the germline ends. Per the germline V gene, CDR1 is SGHTA and CDR2 is FQGNSA. The CDR3 is 15 residues long. The CDR3 here is CASSLGGGRRQPQHF. CDR3 sequence (DNA): TGTGCCAGCAGCTTAGGAGGCGGGCGGAGACAGCCCCAGCATTTT.

This clone was observed a few times. V is TRBV4-3 and J is TRBJ2-5; 8 bases are shared with TRBD2. Germline V lookup: CDR1 LGHNA, CDR2 YSLEER. The junction had 4 bases not matched to a gene; V was cut back by 0 bases and J by 4 bases. This CDR3 is built from 15 residues. Here the CDR3 DNA reads TGCGCCAGCAGCCAAGATGACGGGGGGGGAGAGACCCAGTACTTC. Its protein is CASSQDDGGGETQYF.

CDR3 in DNA: TGTGCCAGTAGTATAGATGAGGGCAGCTATGGCTACACCTTC. Its protein is CASSIDEGSYGYTF. The rearrangement links TRBV19 to TRBJ1-2, with no clear D. Trimming shortened V by 0 bases and J by 4 bases, and 9 bases separated the two germline ends. This CDR3 has 14 residues. Germline V gene lookup returns CDR1 LNHDA and CDR2 SQIVND (reference sequence).

The chain has TRBV27 and TRBJ2-1, with TRBD1 identical over 8 bases. With 2 bases clipped from V and 4 bases from J, the junction kept 1 base outside the gene matches. CDR3 length equals 14 residues. Germline V gene lookup returns CDR1 MNHEY and CDR2 SMNVEV (reference sequence). The CDR3, as DNA: TGTGCCAGCAGTTTAGGACAGGGATACAATGAGCAGTTCTTC. This codes for CASSLGQGYNEQFF.

The count of this clone is one. The sample has other DNA sequences that encode this CDR3 too. V gene TRBV14 combines with J gene TRBJ2-1, with TRBD2 identical over 13 bases. Germline V gives CDR1 SGHDN, CDR2 FVKESK. The CDR3 is 18 amino acids. V was pared by 1 base and J by 0 bases, with 3 bases of the junction left unmatched. Here the CDR3 reads CASSQGTSGGSSYNEQFF. The CDR3, as DNA: TGTGCCAGCAGCCAAGGGACTAGCGGGGGAAGCTCCTACAATGAGCAGTTCTTC.

This chain joins TRBV6-4 and TRBJ2-3; TRBD2 agrees at 9 bases. This CDR3 comprises 15 residues. V dropped 6 bases and J dropped 3; count of bases not matched to a gene: 7. The germline CDR1 and CDR2 sequences are MRHNA and SNTAGT. CDR3 protein: CASSARAGGTDTQYF. CDR3 nucleotide sequence: TGTGCCAGCAGCGCCAGAGCGGGGGGTACAGATACGCAGTATTTT.

The chain couples TRBV27 to TRBJ2-5, with TRBD1 as a possible D gene (6 bases). CDR1 MNHEY and CDR2 SMNVEV come from the germline V gene (reference sequence). This CDR3 has 15 residues. V dropped 5 bases and J dropped 3 bases, with 16 bases sitting between them. The CDR3 spells CASSKPGQSKETQYF. The CDR3 DNA reads TGTGCCAGCAGTAAGCCCGGACAGTCAAAAGAGACCCAGTACTTC.

V is TRBV30 and J is TRBJ1-1, with D possibly being TRBD1 (5 bases). The CDR3 consists of 12 residues. Germline values: CDR1 GTSNPN, CDR2 SVGIG (reference sequence). Trimming took off 2 bases at V and 4 bases at J, with 8 bases between the two ends. The CDR3 DNA follows: TGTGCCTGGAGTCACCAGGGCACTGAAGCTTTCTTT. This codes for CAWSHQGTEAFF. The variable domain in full, with the rest retrieved from reference TRBV30 and TRBJ1-1, is SQTIHQWPATLVQPVGSPLSLECTVEGTSNPNLYWYRQAAGRGLQLLFYSVGIGQISSEVPQNLSASRPQDRQFILSSKKLLLSDSGFYLCAWSHQGTEAFFGQGTRLTVV.

This clone was seen a few times. The genes are TRBV7-2 and TRBJ2-5; D is uncertain. Germline V gene sequence: CDR1 SGHTA, CDR2 FQGNSA. Between the trimmed V and J ends, which lost 1 base and 2 bases, there was a span of 5 bases. The CDR3 has 13 residues. This chain's CDR3 is CASSLERQETQYF. In DNA, the CDR3 is TGTGCCAGCAGCTTAGAACGGCAAGAGACCCAGTACTTC.

This chain joins TRBV6-4 and TRBJ1-3; TRBD1 matches at 9 bases. The CDR3 sequence is 14 residues long. J lost 2 bases, V lost 4 bases, and 0 bases had no gene match. The V gene's germline CDR1 is MRHNA and CDR2 SNTAGT. CDR3 residues: CASSGTGAGNTIYF. The CDR3 DNA follows: TGTGCCAGCAGTGGGACAGGGGCTGGAAACACCATATATTTT.

The J gene is TRBJ2-7, the V gene TRBV6-9, with 10 bases fitting TRBD2. The length of the CDR3 is 14 residues. V gave up 6 bases and J gave up 5 bases; unmatched junction bases: 7. Germline loops: CDR1 MNHGY, CDR2 SVAAGI. Written as DNA, the CDR3 is TGTGCCAGCAGCCGAGCTAGCGGGGGTCACGAGCAGTACTTC. Protein product: CASSRASGGHEQYF.

The chain carries TRBV9 and TRBJ2-7; maybe TRBD1 (6 bases). Trimming removed 0 bases at V and 4 bases at J, with 14 bases between. Germline-derived CDR1 and CDR2 are SGDLS and YYNGEE. The CDR3 runs 15 residues. CDR3 sequence (DNA): TGTGCCAGCAGCGTAGGTATAACAGGGCAGTACGAGCAGTACTTC. Translated, it gives CASSVGITGQYEQYF.

The V call is TRBV18, the J call TRBJ1-1; a weak D match, TRBD1 (5 bases). Germline loops: CDR1 KGHSH, CDR2 LQKENI. Trimming shortened V by 5 bases and J by 6 bases, and 25 bases separated the two germline ends. CDR3 size: 17 residues. The CDR3, as DNA: TGTGCCAGCTCAACGGGGACGGGATGGGGGTTAGTGGCTGAAGCTTTCTTT. Amino acid sequence: CASSTGTGWGLVAEAFF.

The J gene is TRBJ2-7, the V gene TRBV18; a possible D gene is TRBD1 (6 bases). The CDR3 is made up of 14 amino acids. V lost 3 bases, J lost 2 bases, and 11 bases lay in between. Germline CDR1 reads KGHSH; CDR2 reads LQKENI. The CDR3 protein is CASSPRQATYEQYF. CDR3 DNA sequence: TGTGCCAGCTCACCGAGACAGGCCACCTACGAGCAGTACTTC.

The chain is built from TRBV7-2 and TRBJ1-1, with D hard to call. The CDR3 contains 16 residues. Germline CDR1 is SGHTA and CDR2 is FQGNSA. V lost 1 base to trimming and J lost 4 bases, with 16 bases between them. CDR3 sequence (DNA): TGTGCCAGCAGCTTAGTTTGGTCCGGAGGGAGCACTGAAGCTTTCTTT. It codes for CASSLVWSGGSTEAFF.

This sequence joins TRBV19 and TRBJ1-6; no reliable D call. The CDR3 consists of 20 residues. The germline V gene has CDR1 LNHDA and CDR2 SQIVND (reference sequence). V was trimmed by 7 bases and J by 0 bases, leaving 25 bases between them. The CDR3 reads CASIPLSPGPLSSYNSPLHF. Here the CDR3 DNA reads TGTGCCAGTATCCCCCTATCCCCTGGACCTCTCAGCTCCTATAATTCACCCCTCCACTTT.

The gene calls are TRBV5-1 and TRBJ2-7, with 7 positions matching TRBD2. The CDR3 extends over 15 amino acids. V lost 4 bases, J lost 4 bases, and 11 bases stayed unmatched. CDR1 SGHRS and CDR2 YFSETQ come from the germline V gene. The CDR3 DNA reads as TGCGCCAGCAGCGAGGAGGGTACGGGGGGATACGAGCAGTACTTC. Its translation is CASSEEGTGGYEQYF.

The V call is TRBV15, the J call TRBJ1-4; D remains unclear. V was shortened by 0 bases and J by 11 bases, with 16 bases between the two germline ends. CDR1 and CDR2 from the germline V gene are LNHNV and YYDKDF (reference sequence). The CDR3 is made up of 15 amino acids. In DNA form, the CDR3 reads TGTGCCACCAGCAGAGATTACCCCCCCGAAAATAAACTGTTTTTT. This gives the protein CATSRDYPPENKLFF.

The chain uses TRBV2 and TRBJ1-2; D may be TRBD1 (6 bases). The CDR3 extends over 14 amino acids. Germline V gene data show CDR1 as SNHLY and CDR2 as FYNNEI. V lost 5 bases and J 3 bases, leaving 13 bases between the germline ends. CDR3 sequence (DNA): TGTGCCAGCAGTCGGACAGAAGATGACTATGGCTACACCTTC. As protein: CASSRTEDDYGYTF.

The chain combines TRBV7-9 with TRBJ1-1; 9 nucleotides line up with TRBD1. There are 14 residues in the CDR3. The J segment lost 7 bases and the V segment lost 1 base, leaving 4 bases of the junction unmatched. The V gene's germline CDR1 is SEHNR and CDR2 FQNEAQ (reference sequence). CDR3 DNA: TGTGCCAGCAGCTTAGTGACGGGACAGGGTGAAGCTTTCTTT. It is translated as CASSLVTGQGEAFF.

The rearrangement uses TRBV28 and TRBJ1-5; possibly TRBD1 for D (5 bases). The CDR3 length is 13 residues. The V gene's germline CDR1 is MDHEN and CDR2 SYDVKM. V gave up 4 bases and J gave up 5 bases, with 9 bases separating them. This chain's CDR3 is CASSWGGDQPQHF. CDR3 in DNA: TGTGCCAGCAGTTGGGGGGGGGATCAGCCCCAGCATTTT.

The V and J genes are TRBV18 and TRBJ2-1; D not resolved. The germline CDR1 and CDR2 sequences are KGHSH and LQKENI. This CDR3 comprises 16 residues. The V end lost 3 bases, the J end lost 1 base, and 13 bases lay between the germline ends. Written as DNA, the CDR3 is TGTGCCAGCTCACCCCTTTTTAAGGAATCCTACAATGAGCAGTTCTTC. It translates to CASSPLFKESYNEQFF. The variable domain in full, completed from reference TRBV18 and TRBJ2-1, reads NAGVMQNPRHLVRRRGQEARLRCSPMKGHSHVYWYRQLPEEGLKFMVYLQKENIIDESGMPKERFSAEFPKEGPSILRIQQVVRGDSAAYFCASSPLFKESYNEQFFGPGTRLTVL.

V gene TRBV18 combines with J gene TRBJ1-2; D remains ambiguous. The CDR3 has 14 amino acids. Trimming took off 3 bases at V and 4 bases at J, with 12 bases between the two ends. Germline loops: CDR1 KGHSH, CDR2 LQKENI. The CDR3 spells CASSPSETAYGYTF. In nucleotides, the CDR3 is TGTGCCAGCTCACCCTCGGAGACCGCCTATGGCTACACCTTC.

The rearrangement uses TRBV15 and TRBJ1-2; 7 nucleotides agree with TRBD1. The V and J ends lost 4 bases and 1 base, in that order; junction bases with no gene match: 12. This CDR3 is 17 amino acids long. CDR1 and CDR2 (germline): LNHNV, YYDKDF (reference sequence). CDR3 sequence reads: CATSTGQTVGLNYGYTF. The CDR3 nucleotides read TGTGCCACCAGCACGGGACAGACGGTGGGGCTTAACTATGGCTACACCTTC.

As DNA, the CDR3 is TGTGCCAGCAGTTACGCCGGACAGGGTGGCTACGAGCAGTACTTC. The encoded protein is CASSYAGQGGYEQYF. This chain uses TRBV6-5 with TRBJ2-7; TRBD1 matches at 8 bases. J was trimmed by 3 bases and V by 2 bases; bases with no gene match: 6. CDR3 length equals 15 residues. The germline gives CDR1 MNHEY, CDR2 SVGAGI.

This CDR3 is CSAQLRRETEAFF. CDR3 coding DNA: TGCAGCGCACAACTGCGCAGGGAGACTGAAGCTTTCTTT. The chain employs TRBV29-1 and TRBJ1-1; D might be TRBD1 (5 bases). Germline CDR1 is SQVTM and CDR2 is ANQGSEA. V dropped 7 bases and J dropped 5 bases, with 17 bases sitting between them. This CDR3 is 13 amino acids long. The whole variable domain, remainder taken from reference TRBV29-1 and TRBJ1-1, is SAVISQKPSRDICQRGTSLTIQCQVDSQVTMMFWYRQQPGQSLTLIATANQGSEATYESGFVIDKFPISRPNLTFSTLTVSNMSPEDSSIYLCSAQLRRETEAFFGQGTRLTVV.

The chain combines TRBV7-3 with TRBJ2-1; the D is unclear. There are 15 residues in the CDR3. The germline gives CDR1 SGHTA, CDR2 FQGTGA. V lost 5 bases and J lost 0, with 11 bases in between. The CDR3 loop reads CASSPDTSSYNEQFF. CDR3 nucleotide sequence: TGTGCCAGCAGCCCCGACACGAGCTCCTACAATGAGCAGTTCTTC.

This chain uses TRBV5-1 with TRBJ2-5; possible D gene TRBD2, 6 bases. Germline assignment: CDR1 SGHRS and CDR2 YFSETQ. V lost 8 bases and J lost 0, with 11 bases in between. CDR3 length: 13 amino acids. The CDR3 protein is CASRLGDQETQYF. CDR3 DNA: TGCGCCAGTCGACTAGGGGACCAAGAGACCCAGTACTTC.